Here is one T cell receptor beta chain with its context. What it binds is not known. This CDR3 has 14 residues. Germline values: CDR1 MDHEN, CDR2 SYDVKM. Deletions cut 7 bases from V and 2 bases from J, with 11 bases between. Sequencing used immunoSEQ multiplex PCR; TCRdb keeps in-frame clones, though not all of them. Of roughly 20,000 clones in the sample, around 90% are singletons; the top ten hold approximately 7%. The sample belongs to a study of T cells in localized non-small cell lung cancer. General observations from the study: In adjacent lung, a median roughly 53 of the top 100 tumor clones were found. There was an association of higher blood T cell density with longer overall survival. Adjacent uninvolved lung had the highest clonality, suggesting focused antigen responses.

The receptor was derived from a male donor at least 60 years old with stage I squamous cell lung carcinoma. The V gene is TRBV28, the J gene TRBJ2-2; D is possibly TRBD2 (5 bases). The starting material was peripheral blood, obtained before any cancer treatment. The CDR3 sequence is CASKHGLNTGELFF. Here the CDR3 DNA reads TGTGCCAGCAAACACGGACTCAACACCGGGGAGCTGTTTTTT.